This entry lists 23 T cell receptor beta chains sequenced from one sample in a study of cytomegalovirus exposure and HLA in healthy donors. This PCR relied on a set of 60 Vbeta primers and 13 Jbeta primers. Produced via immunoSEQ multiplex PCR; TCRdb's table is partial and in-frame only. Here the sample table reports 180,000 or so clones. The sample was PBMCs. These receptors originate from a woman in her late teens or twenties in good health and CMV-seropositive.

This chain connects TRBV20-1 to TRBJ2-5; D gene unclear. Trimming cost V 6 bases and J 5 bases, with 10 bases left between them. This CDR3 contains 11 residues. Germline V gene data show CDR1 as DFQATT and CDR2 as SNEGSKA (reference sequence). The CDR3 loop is CSAPKPETQYF. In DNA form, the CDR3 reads TGCAGTGCACCCAAGCCGGAGACCCAGTACTTC.

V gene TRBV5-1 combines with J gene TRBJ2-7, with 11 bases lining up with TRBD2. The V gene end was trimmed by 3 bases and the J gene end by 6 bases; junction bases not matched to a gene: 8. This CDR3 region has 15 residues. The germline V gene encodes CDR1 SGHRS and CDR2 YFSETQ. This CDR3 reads CASSSVLAGAGEQYF. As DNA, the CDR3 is TGCGCCAGCAGCTCAGTACTAGCGGGAGCGGGCGAGCAGTACTTC.

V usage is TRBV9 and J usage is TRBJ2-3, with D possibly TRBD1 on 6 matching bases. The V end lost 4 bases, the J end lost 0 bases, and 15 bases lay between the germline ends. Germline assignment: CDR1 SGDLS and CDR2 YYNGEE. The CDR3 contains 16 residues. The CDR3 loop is CASSTFGGASTDTQYF. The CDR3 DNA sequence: TGTGCCAGCAGCACCTTTGGGGGCGCAAGCACAGATACGCAGTATTTT.

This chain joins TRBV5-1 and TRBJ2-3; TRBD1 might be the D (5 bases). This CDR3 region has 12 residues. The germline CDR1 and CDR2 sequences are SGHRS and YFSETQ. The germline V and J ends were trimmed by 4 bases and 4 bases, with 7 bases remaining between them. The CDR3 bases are TGCGCCAGCAGCCCAGGGTCAGATACGCAGTATTTT. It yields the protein CASSPGSDTQYF.

This CDR3 is CASKENEQFF. DNA for the CDR3: TGTGCCAGCAAGGAGAATGAGCAGTTCTTC. The V call is TRBV2, the J call TRBJ2-1; D not resolved. Germline V gene sequence: CDR1 SNHLY, CDR2 FYNNEI. V lost 7 bases to trimming and J lost 7 bases, with 5 bases between them. The CDR3 has 10 amino acids.

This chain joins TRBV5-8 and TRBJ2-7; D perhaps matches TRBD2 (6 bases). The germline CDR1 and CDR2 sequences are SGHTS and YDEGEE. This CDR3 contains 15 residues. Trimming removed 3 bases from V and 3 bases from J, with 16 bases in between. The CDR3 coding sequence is TGTGCCAGCAGCTCGGCGGGCGGGGAAAGCTACGAGCAGTACTTC. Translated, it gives CASSSAGGESYEQYF.

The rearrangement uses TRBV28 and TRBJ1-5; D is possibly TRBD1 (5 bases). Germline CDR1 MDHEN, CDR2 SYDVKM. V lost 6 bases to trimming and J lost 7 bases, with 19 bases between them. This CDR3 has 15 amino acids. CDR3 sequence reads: CASSPRGRLSQPQHF. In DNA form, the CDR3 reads TGTGCCAGCAGCCCTCGGGGGAGGCTGAGCCAGCCCCAGCATTTT.

CDR3 DNA: TGTGCCAGCAGAGAAAGGACAGGGAATTCACCCCTCCACTTT. It encodes CASRERTGNSPLHF. The chain employs TRBV6-5 and TRBJ1-6; TRBD1 matches 8 bases. CDR3 size: 14 residues. The V segment lost 6 bases and the J segment 7 bases; nucleotides outside the gene matches: 5. CDR1 MNHEY and CDR2 SVGAGI come from the germline V gene.

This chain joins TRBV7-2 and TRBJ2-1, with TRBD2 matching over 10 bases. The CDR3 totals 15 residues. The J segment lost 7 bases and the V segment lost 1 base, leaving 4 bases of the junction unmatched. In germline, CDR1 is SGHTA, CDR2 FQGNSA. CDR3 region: CASSLGAGGPNEQFF. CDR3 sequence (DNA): TGTGCCAGCAGCTTAGGAGCGGGAGGGCCGAATGAGCAGTTCTTC.

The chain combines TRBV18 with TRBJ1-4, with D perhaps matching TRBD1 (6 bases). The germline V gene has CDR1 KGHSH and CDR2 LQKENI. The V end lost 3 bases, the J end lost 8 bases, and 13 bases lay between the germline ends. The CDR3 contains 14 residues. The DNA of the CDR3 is TGTGCCAGCTCACCCGGGGCAGGGGAAGAAAAACTGTTTTTT. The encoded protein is CASSPGAGEEKLFF.

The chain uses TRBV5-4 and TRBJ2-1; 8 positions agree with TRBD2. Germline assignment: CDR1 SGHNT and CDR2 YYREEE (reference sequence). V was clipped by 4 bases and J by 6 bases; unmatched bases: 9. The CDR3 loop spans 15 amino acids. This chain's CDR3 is CASSPRGGSLNEQFF. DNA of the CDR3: TGTGCCAGCAGCCCTCGGGGGGGCTCCCTCAATGAGCAGTTCTTC.

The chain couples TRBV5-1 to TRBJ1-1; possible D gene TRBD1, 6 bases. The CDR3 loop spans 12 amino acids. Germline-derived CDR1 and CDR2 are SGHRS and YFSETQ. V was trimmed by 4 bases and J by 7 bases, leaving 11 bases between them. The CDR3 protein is CASSHDRFEAFF. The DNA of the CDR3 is TGCGCCAGCAGCCACGACAGGTTTGAAGCTTTCTTT.

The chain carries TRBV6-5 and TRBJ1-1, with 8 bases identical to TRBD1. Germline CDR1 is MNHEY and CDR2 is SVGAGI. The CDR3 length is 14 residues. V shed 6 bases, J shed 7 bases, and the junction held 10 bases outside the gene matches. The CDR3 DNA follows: TGTGCCAGCAGCCTGATCAGGGGGCAGAATGAAGCTTTCTTT. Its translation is CASSLIRGQNEAFF.

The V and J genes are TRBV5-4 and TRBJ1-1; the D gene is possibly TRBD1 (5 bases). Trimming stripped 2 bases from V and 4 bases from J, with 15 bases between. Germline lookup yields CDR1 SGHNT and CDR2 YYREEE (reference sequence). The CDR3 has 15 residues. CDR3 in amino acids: CASSFSGTRGTEAFF. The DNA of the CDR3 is TGTGCCAGCAGCTTCTCCGGGACTAGGGGCACTGAAGCTTTCTTT.

CDR3 amino acids: CAIRAGIAEAFF. The CDR3 DNA reads TGTGCCATCAGGGCAGGGATCGCTGAAGCTTTCTTT. This chain links TRBV10-3 with TRBJ1-1; a possible D gene is TRBD1 (5 bases). Germline V CDR1 and CDR2: ENHRY, SYGVKD. V was pared by 6 bases and J by 6 bases, with 11 bases between. The length of the CDR3 is 12 residues.

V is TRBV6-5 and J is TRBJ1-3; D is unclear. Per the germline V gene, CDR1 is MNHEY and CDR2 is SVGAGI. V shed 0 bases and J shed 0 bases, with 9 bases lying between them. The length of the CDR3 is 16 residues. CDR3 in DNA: TGTGCCAGCAGTTACTCGCAGCGCCTCTCTGGAAACACCATATATTTT. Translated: CASSYSQRLSGNTIYF.

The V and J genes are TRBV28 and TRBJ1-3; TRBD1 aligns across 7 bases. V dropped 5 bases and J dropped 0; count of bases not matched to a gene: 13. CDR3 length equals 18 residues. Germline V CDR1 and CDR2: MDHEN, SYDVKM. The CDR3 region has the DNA TGTGCCAGCAGTCCCAGTGGAGGGGCAGGGGGCTCTGGAAACACCATATATTTT. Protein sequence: CASSPSGGAGGSGNTIYF.

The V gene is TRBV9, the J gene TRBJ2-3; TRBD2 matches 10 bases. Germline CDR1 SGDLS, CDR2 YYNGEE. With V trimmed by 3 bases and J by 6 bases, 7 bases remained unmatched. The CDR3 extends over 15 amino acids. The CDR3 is CASSAQRGGFDTQYF. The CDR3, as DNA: TGTGCCAGCAGCGCCCAGCGGGGGGGCTTCGATACGCAGTATTTT.

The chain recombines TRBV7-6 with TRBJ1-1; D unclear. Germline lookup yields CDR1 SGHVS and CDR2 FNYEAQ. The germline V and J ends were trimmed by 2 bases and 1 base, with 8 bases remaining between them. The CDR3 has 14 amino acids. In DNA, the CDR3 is TGTGCCAGCAGCTTAAGTCCGGGGAACACTGAAGCTTTCTTT. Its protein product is CASSLSPGNTEAFF. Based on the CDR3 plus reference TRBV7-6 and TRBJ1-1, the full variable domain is GAGVSQSPRYKVTKRGQDVALRCDPISGHVSLYWYRQALGQGPEFLTYFNYEAQQDKSGLPNDRFSAERPEGSISTLTIQRTEQRDSAMYRCASSLSPGNTEAFFGQGTRLTVV.

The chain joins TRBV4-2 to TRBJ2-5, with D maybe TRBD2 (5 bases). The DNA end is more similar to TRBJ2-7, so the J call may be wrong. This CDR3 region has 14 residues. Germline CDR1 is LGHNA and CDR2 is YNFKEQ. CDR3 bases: TGTGCCAGCAGCCAAACCCCTACTAGCTACGAGCAGTACTTC. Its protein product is CASSQTPTSYEQYF.

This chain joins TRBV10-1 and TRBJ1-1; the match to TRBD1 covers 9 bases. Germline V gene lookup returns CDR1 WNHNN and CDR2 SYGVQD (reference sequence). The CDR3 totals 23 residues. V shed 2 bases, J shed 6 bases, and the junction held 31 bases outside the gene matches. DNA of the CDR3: TGCGCCAGCAGTGAGCGGGTTCGTGGGTTCAAGAGTGGGACAGGGTTTTTTCTCCCTGAAGCTTTCTTT. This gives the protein CASSERVRGFKSGTGFFLPEAFF.

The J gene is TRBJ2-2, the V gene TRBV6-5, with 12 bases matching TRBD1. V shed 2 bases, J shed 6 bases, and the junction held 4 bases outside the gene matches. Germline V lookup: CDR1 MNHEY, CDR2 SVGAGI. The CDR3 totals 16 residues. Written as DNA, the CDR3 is TGTGCCAGCAGTTACCTTGGGACAGGGGGCCCCGGGGAGCTGTTTTTT. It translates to CASSYLGTGGPGELFF.

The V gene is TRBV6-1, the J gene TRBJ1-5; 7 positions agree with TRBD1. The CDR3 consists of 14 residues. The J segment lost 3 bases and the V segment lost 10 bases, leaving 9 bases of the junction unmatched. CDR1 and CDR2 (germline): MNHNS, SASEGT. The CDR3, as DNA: TGTGCCATCAGCGAGACAGGGCCCAATCAGCCCCAGCATTTT. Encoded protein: CAISETGPNQPQHF.